These 14 T cell receptor beta chains were all obtained from the same sample, sequenced in a study of blood T cell repertoires in COVID-19. Assay used: immunoSEQ multiplex PCR; TCRdb lists only in-frame clones, some missing. This table has approximately 480,000 clones, 89% appearing once. The sequenced sample was peripheral blood. The receptors were sampled from a man in his late teens or twenties with COVID-19, enrolled during active disease.

V gene TRBV27 combines with J gene TRBJ2-3, with D uncertain. V was pared by 0 bases and J by 0 bases, with 10 bases between. Per the germline V gene, CDR1 is MNHEY and CDR2 is SMNVEV (reference sequence). CDR3 length: 16 amino acids. The CDR3 here is CASSLSSFYSTDTQYF. The CDR3 nucleotides are TGTGCCAGCAGTTTATCCTCCTTTTATAGCACAGATACGCAGTATTTT.

This sequence joins TRBV19 and TRBJ2-7, with 9 bases aligning to TRBD2. The germline V gene has CDR1 LNHDA and CDR2 SQIVND (reference sequence). The CDR3 runs 15 residues. V gave up 2 bases and J gave up 2 bases; unmatched junction bases: 4. The CDR3 is CASSIRAGGPYEQYF. The CDR3, as DNA: TGTGCCAGTAGTATAAGGGCGGGAGGGCCCTACGAGCAGTACTTC.

The chain is built from TRBV5-3 and TRBJ2-7; 7 bases map to TRBD1. TRBV5-3 is an ORF, and what it does is uncertain. The CDR3 has 14 amino acids. V lost 4 bases and J lost 1; bases outside the gene matches: 5. The CDR3 is CARSEDRHSYEQYF. CDR3 DNA: TGTGCCAGAAGCGAGGACAGGCATTCCTACGAGCAGTACTTC.

The rearrangement joins TRBV3-1 (or the pseudogene TRBV3-2) to TRBJ1-3; weak D call: TRBD1 (6 bases). This CDR3 comprises 15 residues. Germline V gene lookup returns CDR1 LGHDT and CDR2 YNNKEL (reference sequence). Deletions cut 7 bases from V and 0 bases from J, with 13 bases between. CDR3 bases: TGTGCCAGCACCGTAGACAGGTACTCTGGAAACACCATATATTTT. It codes for CASTVDRYSGNTIYF.

The rearrangement links TRBV7-9 to TRBJ2-3, with a weak D call TRBD2 (5 bases). CDR3 length: 14 residues. Germline CDR1 is SEHNR and CDR2 is FQNEAQ (reference sequence). V was cut by 5 bases and J by 3 bases, with 12 bases left in between. CDR3 nucleotide sequence: TGTGCCAGCAGCACCGGGGTGCGAACAGATACGCAGTATTTT. Encoded protein: CASSTGVRTDTQYF.

For this clone: Other DNA variants within this sample encode the same CDR3. The chain carries TRBV6-1 and TRBJ2-7; tentatively, D is TRBD1 (5 bases). The V end was cut by 0 bases, the J end by 1 base, with 10 bases between. Germline V gene data show CDR1 as MNHNS and CDR2 as SASEGT. The CDR3 sequence is 15 residues long. CDR3: CASSEALAGSYEQYF. CDR3 bases: TGTGCCAGCAGTGAAGCTCTGGCAGGGTCCTACGAGCAGTACTTC.

This clone appeared a few times. The chain combines TRBV5-1 with TRBJ1-1; 8 nucleotides line up with TRBD1. CDR3 size: 12 residues. V lost 4 bases, J lost 8 bases, and 4 bases stayed unmatched. The V gene's germline CDR1 is SGHRS and CDR2 YFSETQ. The CDR3 sequence is CASSIGQGEAFF. The CDR3 DNA sequence: TGCGCCAGCAGCATTGGACAGGGCGAAGCTTTCTTT.

The chain joins TRBV13 to TRBJ1-5, with TRBD1 identical over 7 bases. From germline, CDR1 is PRHDT and CDR2 FYEKMQ (reference sequence). Trimming removed 5 bases from V and 0 bases from J; junction bases left unmatched: 7. This CDR3 spans 16 amino acids. For the CDR3, the DNA is TGTGCCAGCAGCGTCCGGGACAGTAATAGCAATCAGCCCCAGCATTTT. Its translation: CASSVRDSNSNQPQHF.

The V gene is TRBV6-5, the J gene TRBJ2-3, with TRBD2 identical over 7 bases. CDR1 and CDR2 (germline): MNHEY, SVGAGI. CDR3 length: 15 amino acids. With V trimmed by 6 bases and J by 5 bases, 11 bases remained unmatched. CDR3 residues: CASSSPSGKVDTQYF. As DNA, the CDR3 is TGTGCCAGCAGCTCCCCCAGCGGGAAGGTAGATACGCAGTATTTT.

The chain recombines TRBV7-9 with TRBJ2-2; 16 nucleotides align to TRBD2. CDR1 is SEHNR and CDR2 is FQNEAQ in the germline V gene (reference sequence). This CDR3 is built from 18 residues. V was clipped by 3 bases and J by 4 bases; unmatched bases: 5. CDR3 sequence: CASSLGLAGGPPTGELFF. CDR3 nucleotide sequence: TGTGCCAGCAGCTTGGGACTAGCGGGAGGGCCTCCCACCGGGGAGCTGTTTTTT.

The sample holds one count of this clone. V is TRBV28 and J is TRBJ2-3, with TRBD2 matching over 10 bases. The length of the CDR3 is 15 residues. From germline, CDR1 is MDHEN and CDR2 SYDVKM. V trimming: 5 bases; J trimming: 6 bases; junction bases outside the gene matches: 8. The CDR3 reads CASSPLAGVRDTQYF. DNA for the CDR3: TGTGCCAGCAGTCCGCTAGCGGGAGTCAGGGATACGCAGTATTTT.

The chain recombines TRBV30 with TRBJ1-5; D is perhaps TRBD1 (6 bases). The V gene lost 2 bases and the J gene lost 3 bases, with 14 bases spanning the gap. Germline V gene sequence: CDR1 GTSNPN, CDR2 SVGIG (reference sequence). The CDR3 has 15 amino acids. This CDR3 is CAWSTGGIPNQPQHF. CDR3 coding DNA: TGTGCCTGGAGTACGGGGGGCATCCCCAATCAGCCCCAGCATTTT.

V is TRBV30 and J is TRBJ1-1; no clear D gene. V was shortened by 2 bases and J by 3 bases, with 22 bases between the two germline ends. This CDR3 is built from 17 residues. Germline CDR1 reads GTSNPN; CDR2 reads SVGIG (reference sequence). The CDR3 coding sequence is TGTGCCTGGAGTTTCTACTCCGGGAGGCGTGGGTACACTGAAGCTTTCTTT. This encodes CAWSFYSGRRGYTEAFF.

This clone was seen a handful of times. The genes are TRBV6-2 or TRBV6-3 and TRBJ2-7, with TRBD2 matching 7 bases. Germline CDR1 reads MNHEY; CDR2 reads SVGEGT. The J segment lost 5 bases and the V segment lost 6 bases, leaving 13 bases of the junction unmatched. The CDR3 runs 15 residues. CDR3 amino acids: CASSITGRLADEQYF. CDR3 nucleotides: TGTGCCAGCAGCATAACTGGAAGACTAGCCGACGAGCAGTACTTC.